This T cell receptor (beta chain) was sequenced in a study of cytomegalovirus exposure and HLA in healthy donors. Whole-study findings and limits: Upon later analysis, TCR association rates were observed to vary by HLA locus, being highest for DRB1 and lowest for HLA-C. A likely sequencing artifact accounted for one observed cluster of highly shared sequence variants. Earlier results showed most TCR beta V segments being productive about 87% or about 30% of the time.

As for this clone: Its antigen is unknown.

Healthy bone marrow donors made up the donor group. CDR3 length: 14 amino acids. CDR1 is LNHDA and CDR2 is SQIVND in the germline V gene (reference sequence). The ends were cut back, 5 bases at V and 11 bases at J, with 19 bases in the middle. The primer mix had 60 Vbeta and 13 Jbeta primers. Here immunoSEQ multiplex PCR was the method, and the copy in TCRdb shows in-frame clones only, minus some. The sample includes 110,000 to 150,000 clones, over 55% of them seen just once. The V call is TRBV19, the J call TRBJ1-5; D unclear. The clonotype originates from a man between 35 and 55 years old in good health and CMV-seronegative. The sequencing sample was made of PBMCs. The CDR3 loop reads CASSGRHRSSSQHF. The CDR3 DNA reads as TGTGCCAGTAGTGGGCGACACCGGTCTTCTTCCCAGCATTTT. Full variable domain (missing parts from reference TRBV19 and TRBJ1-5): DGGITQSPKYLFRKEGQNVTLSCEQNLNHDAMYWYRQDPGQGLRLIYYSQIVNDFQKGDIAEGYSVSREKKESFPLTVTSAQKNPTAFYLCASSGRHRSSSQHFGDGTRLSIL.